A selection of T cell receptor beta chains follows, all from one sample in a study of cytomegalovirus exposure and HLA in healthy donors. TCRdb's copy holds only in-frame clones and misses some; the assay was immunoSEQ multiplex PCR. The table records around 400,000 clones, 70% to 90% of them present only once. Sequences were obtained from PBMCs. Receptor source: a woman aged 18-29 years in good health and CMV-seronegative. CDR3s include the opening cysteine and the closing phenylalanine or tryptophan.

v_call: TRBV29-1; j_call: TRBJ2-3; cdr3_aa: CSVLLAGGNTDTQYF
v_call: TRBV7-8; j_call: TRBJ1-6; cdr3_aa: CASSLHWALNSPLHF
v_call: TRBV29-1; j_call: TRBJ2-2; cdr3_aa: CSTTRGTSTGELFF
v_call: TRBV27; j_call: TRBJ2-1; cdr3_aa: CASSPQTGLAGTYNEQFF
v_call: TRBV7-3; j_call: TRBJ2-7; cdr3_aa: CASSVQGNSYEQYF
v_call: TRBV18; j_call: TRBJ2-3; cdr3_aa: CASSPLGVSSTDTQYF
v_call: TRBV28; j_call: TRBJ1-6; cdr3_aa: CASSFRSQDGRSPLHF
v_call: TRBV28; j_call: TRBJ1-1; cdr3_aa: CASGDRGFPEAFF
v_call: TRBV5-4; j_call: TRBJ2-7; cdr3_aa: CASSFSWDRETYEQYF
v_call: TRBV10-1; j_call: TRBJ2-7; cdr3_aa: CASSEGQGTFYEQYF
v_call: TRBV11-3; j_call: TRBJ2-1; cdr3_aa: CASSPRQGYNEQFF
v_call: TRBV2; j_call: TRBJ2-7; cdr3_aa: CASSSPTSGTPYEQYF
v_call: TRBV4-1; j_call: TRBJ2-7; cdr3_aa: CASSQEGQGSYEQYF
v_call: TRBV2; j_call: TRBJ1-5; cdr3_aa: CASSGLLRDRTNQPQHF
v_call: TRBV7-9; j_call: TRBJ1-1; cdr3_aa: CASSGRSRDREWWDTEAFF
v_call: TRBV30; j_call: TRBJ2-5; cdr3_aa: CAWSTRGWETQYF
v_call: TRBV30; j_call: TRBJ1-2; cdr3_aa: CAWSVLGREDYGYTF
v_call: TRBV6-5; j_call: TRBJ1-1; cdr3_aa: CASRRMNTEAFF
v_call: TRBV2; j_call: TRBJ2-2; cdr3_aa: CASRGQGANTGELFF
v_call: TRBV29-1; j_call: TRBJ1-1; cdr3_aa: CSVLWPSGPRRAEAFF
v_call: TRBV4-2; j_call: TRBJ1-1; cdr3_aa: CASSKRGEGSNTEAFF
v_call: TRBV15; j_call: TRBJ2-7; cdr3_aa: CATSRDRGSEQYF
v_call: TRBV5-4; j_call: TRBJ1-6; cdr3_aa: CASTLDSRSVALHF
v_call: TRBV5-1; j_call: TRBJ2-7; cdr3_aa: CASSLADRGYEQYF
v_call: TRBV2; j_call: TRBJ1-2; cdr3_aa: CASSGESFRVGGYTF
v_call: TRBV6-1; j_call: TRBJ2-2; cdr3_aa: CASRGANTGELFF
v_call: TRBV7-6; j_call: TRBJ1-4; cdr3_aa: CASSSLATNEKLFF
v_call: TRBV5-1; j_call: TRBJ2-2; cdr3_aa: CASSFAREGVGELFF
v_call: TRBV6-6; j_call: TRBJ1-5; cdr3_aa: CASSLGQGVRDQPQHF
v_call: TRBV28; j_call: TRBJ2-1; cdr3_aa: CASSLYRETDNEQFF
v_call: TRBV28; j_call: TRBJ1-4; cdr3_aa: CASSLVGELSGLFF
v_call: TRBV18; j_call: TRBJ2-7; cdr3_aa: CASSPFSSGGRYEQYF